This T cell receptor (beta chain) was identified during a study of T cell responses to AZD1222 COVID-19 vaccine (dated by TCRdb to about 2021). The study in broad terms: A total of 230 to 250 trial participants underwent TCR sequencing, of whom about 210 received two doses of AZD1222 and around 26 received two doses of the MenACWY control vaccine. Trial participants were enrolled by age into subgroups of 18-55, 56-69 and 70-plus years, and 148, 28 and 57 TCR-sequenced participants, respectively, were included in these subgroups.

What the study reported, not specific to this receptor: After two AZD1222 doses, spike-specific TCR breadth and depth were significantly higher than at day 0 and than in MenACWY recipients. The vaccine-associated CD4 TCRs covered the entire spike protein, and the dominant responses fell in regions 160-218 and 743-854. Most participants were white British and females outnumbered males, and the authors suggested that clonal diversity may have been underestimated. Only a handful of AZD1222 recipients were SARS-CoV-2 seropositive at baseline, limiting conclusions about previously exposed vaccinees. Reportedly, almost half of the unique spike-specific TCRs recognized epitopes lying outside the regions that are mutated in the B.1.351 and B.1.1.7 variants. In the small 56-69-year group, the increase in depth fell short of significance, most likely because of low power. Because no day 14 peak-response samples were available, the repertoires could be characterized only after the peak T cell response.

About this clone: The antigen this receptor binds is unknown. Base-call qualities are not available, and no considerably larger clone is one nucleotide away.

From the cysteine up to the phenylalanine, the CDR3 has a length of 13 residues. The CDR3 DNA has 39 bases and is translated from base 1. The germline ends are 9 bases apart after V is trimmed by 2 bases and J by 5 bases. Via the germline V gene, CDR1 is MDHEN and CDR2 SYDVKM. This sample's time point label indicates: sample from adult after SARS-CoV-2 infection, after symptom onset. A couple of convalescent COVID-19 patients, sampled after symptom onset from adults with prior SARS-CoV-2 infection, were also TCR-sequenced for comparison. The CDR3 regions of human TCRbeta chains were analyzed by immunosequencing. As for how the authors treated the data: Repertoire TCRs were checked for matches against a reference library of SARS-CoV-2-specific TCRs that had been generated using the MIRA antigen-specificity platform. Breadth was defined as the fraction of unique TCRs that were SARS-CoV-2-associated. Depth was defined as the fraction of total T cells that were SARS-CoV-2-associated. Using the MIRA data, every spike-specific TCR was mapped to the spike region that the TCR reacted to and assigned to either a CD4 or a CD8 class. Log10-transformed breadth and depth values were compared by one-way ANOVA with Sidak's multiple comparisons tests. TCRdb holds this immuneACCESS table with in-frame rearrangements only. Some clones are missing; in checked studies, unresolved V genes explain under half, and the rest has no known cause. That table is the source of V, J and clone size, and D and trimming were worked out from the DNA. The sample profile shows over 120,000 clones; 90% to 95% of them were found once. The top ten hold roughly an eighth of the sample.

The sequences come from peripheral blood, collected after recovery from COVID-19. This TCR was sampled from an adult who had recovered from COVID-19. The sequence joins TRBV28 to TRBJ2-5; the D element might be TRBD1 or TRBD2, as each aligns at 5 bases. The CDR3 sequence is CASSLRGPETQYF. The nucleotides read TGTGCCAGCAGTTTAAGGGGACCTGAGACCCAGTACTTC.